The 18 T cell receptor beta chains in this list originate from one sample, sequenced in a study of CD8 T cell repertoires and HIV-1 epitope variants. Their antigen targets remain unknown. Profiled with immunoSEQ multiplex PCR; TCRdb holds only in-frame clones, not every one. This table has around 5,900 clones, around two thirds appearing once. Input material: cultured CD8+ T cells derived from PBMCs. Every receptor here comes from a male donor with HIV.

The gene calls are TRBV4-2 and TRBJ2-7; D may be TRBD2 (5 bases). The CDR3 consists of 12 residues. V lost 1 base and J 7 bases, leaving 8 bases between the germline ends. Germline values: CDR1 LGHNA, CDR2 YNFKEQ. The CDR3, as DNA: TGTGCCAGCAGCCAAGTTGGGGAGGAGCAGTACTTC. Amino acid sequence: CASSQVGEEQYF.

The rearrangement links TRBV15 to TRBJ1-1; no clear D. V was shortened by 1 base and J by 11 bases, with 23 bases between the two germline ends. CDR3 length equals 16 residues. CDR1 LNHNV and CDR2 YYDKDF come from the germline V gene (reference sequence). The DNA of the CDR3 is TGTGCCACCAGCAGAGGCGGGTCTATAGGTGGTCGGGTGGCTTTCTTT. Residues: CATSRGGSIGGRVAFF.

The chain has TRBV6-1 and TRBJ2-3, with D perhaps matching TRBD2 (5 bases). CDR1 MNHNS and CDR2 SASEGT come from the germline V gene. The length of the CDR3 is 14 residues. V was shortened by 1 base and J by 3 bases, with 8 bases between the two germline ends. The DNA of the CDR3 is TGTGCCAGCAGTGAAGACGAGGGTACAGATACGCAGTATTTT. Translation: CASSEDEGTDTQYF.

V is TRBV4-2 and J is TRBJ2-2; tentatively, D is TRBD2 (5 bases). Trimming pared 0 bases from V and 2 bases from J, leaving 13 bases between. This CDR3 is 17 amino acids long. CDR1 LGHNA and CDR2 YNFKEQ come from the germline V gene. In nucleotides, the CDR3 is TGTGCCAGCAGCCAAGATCCTGTGACTACTAACACCGGGGAGCTGTTTTTT. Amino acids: CASSQDPVTTNTGELFF.

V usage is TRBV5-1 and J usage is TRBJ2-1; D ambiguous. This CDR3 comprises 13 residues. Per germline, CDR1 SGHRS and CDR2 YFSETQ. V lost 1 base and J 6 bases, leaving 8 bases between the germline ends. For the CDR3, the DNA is TGCGCCAGCAGCTTGAAACCGACCAATGAGCAGTTCTTC. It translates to CASSLKPTNEQFF.

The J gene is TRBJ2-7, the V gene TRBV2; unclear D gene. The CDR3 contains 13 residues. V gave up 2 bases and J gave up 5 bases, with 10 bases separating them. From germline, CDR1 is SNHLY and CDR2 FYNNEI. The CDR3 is CASSESRTNEQYF. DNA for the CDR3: TGTGCCAGCAGTGAATCCCGGACGAACGAGCAGTACTTC. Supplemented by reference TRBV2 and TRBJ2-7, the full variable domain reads EPEVTQTPSHQVTQMGQEVILRCVPISNHLYFYWYRQILGQKVEFLVSFYNNEISEKSEIFDDQFSVERPDGSNFTLKIRSTKLEDSAMYFCASSESRTNEQYFGPGTRLTVT.

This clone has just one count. The DNA for the CDR3 is TGTGCCAGCAGCCATATTTCCGGGACTAGCCCAGGCGAGCAGTTCTTC. This gives the protein CASSHISGTSPGEQFF. J is TRBJ2-1 and V is TRBV14; TRBD2 matches 9 bases. With 3 bases clipped from V and 10 bases from J, the junction kept 13 bases outside the gene matches. This CDR3 is built from 16 residues. CDR1 and CDR2 from the germline V gene are SGHDN and FVKESK.

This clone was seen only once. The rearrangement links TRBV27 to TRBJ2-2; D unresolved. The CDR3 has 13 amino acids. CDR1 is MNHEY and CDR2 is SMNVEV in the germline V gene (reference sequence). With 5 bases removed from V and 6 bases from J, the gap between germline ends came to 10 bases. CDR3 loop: CASSRQDPGELFF. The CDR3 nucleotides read TGTGCCAGCAGTAGGCAGGACCCCGGGGAGCTGTTTTTT.

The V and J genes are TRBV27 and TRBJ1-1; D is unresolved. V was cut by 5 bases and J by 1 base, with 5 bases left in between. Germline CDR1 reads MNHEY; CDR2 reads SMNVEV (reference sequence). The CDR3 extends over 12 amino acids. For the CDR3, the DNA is TGTGCCAGCAGTGCGGGGAACACTGAAGCTTTCTTT. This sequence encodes CASSAGNTEAFF.

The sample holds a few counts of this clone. This CDR3 reads CASSKPLGFNEQFF. In DNA, the CDR3 is TGTGCCAGCAGTAAACCTCTAGGATTCAATGAGCAGTTCTTC. The gene calls are TRBV28 and TRBJ2-1; no definite D call. This CDR3 region has 14 residues. V dropped 5 bases and J dropped 6 bases, with 14 bases sitting between them. Per germline, CDR1 MDHEN and CDR2 SYDVKM.

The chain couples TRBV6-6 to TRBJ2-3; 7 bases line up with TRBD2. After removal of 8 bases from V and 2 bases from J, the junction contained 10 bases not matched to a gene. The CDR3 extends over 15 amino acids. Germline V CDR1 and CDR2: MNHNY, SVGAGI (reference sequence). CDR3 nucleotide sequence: TGTGCCAGCGATCATTTGGGGGGGGACACAGATACGCAGTATTTT. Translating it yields CASDHLGGDTDTQYF.

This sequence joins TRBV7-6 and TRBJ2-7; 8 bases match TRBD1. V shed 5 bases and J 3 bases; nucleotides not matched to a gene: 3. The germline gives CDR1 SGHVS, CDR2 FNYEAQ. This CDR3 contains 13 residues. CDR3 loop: CASSAGTGYEQYF. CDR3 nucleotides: TGTGCCAGCAGCGCCGGGACAGGCTACGAGCAGTACTTC.

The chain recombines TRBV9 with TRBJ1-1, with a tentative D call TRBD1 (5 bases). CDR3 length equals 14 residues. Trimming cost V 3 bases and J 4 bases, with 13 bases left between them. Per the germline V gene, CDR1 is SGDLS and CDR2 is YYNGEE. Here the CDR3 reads CASSAGVGVTEAFF. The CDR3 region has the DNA TGTGCCAGCAGCGCGGGGGTAGGGGTCACTGAAGCTTTCTTT.

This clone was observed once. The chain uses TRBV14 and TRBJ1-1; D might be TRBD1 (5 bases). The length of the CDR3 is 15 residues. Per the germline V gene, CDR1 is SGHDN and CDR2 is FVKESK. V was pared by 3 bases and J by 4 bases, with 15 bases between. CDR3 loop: CASSQDLGGGTEAFF. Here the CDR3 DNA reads TGTGCCAGCAGCCAGGACCTGGGTGGGGGCACTGAAGCTTTCTTT.

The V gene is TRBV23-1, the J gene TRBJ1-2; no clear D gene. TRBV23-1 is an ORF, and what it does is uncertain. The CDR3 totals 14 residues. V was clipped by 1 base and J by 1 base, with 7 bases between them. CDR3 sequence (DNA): TGCGCCAGCAGTCAATGGAGGCTTAACTATGGCTACACCTTC. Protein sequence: CASSQWRLNYGYTF.

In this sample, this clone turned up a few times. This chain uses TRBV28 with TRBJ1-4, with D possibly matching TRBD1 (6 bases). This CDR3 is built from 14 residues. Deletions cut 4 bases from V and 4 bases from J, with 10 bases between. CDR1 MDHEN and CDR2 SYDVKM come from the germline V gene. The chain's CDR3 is CASSSRGFNEKLFF. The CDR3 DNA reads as TGTGCCAGCAGTTCCAGGGGTTTTAATGAAAAACTGTTTTTT. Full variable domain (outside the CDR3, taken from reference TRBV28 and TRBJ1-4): DVKVTQSSRYLVKRTGEKVFLECVQDMDHENMFWYRQDPGLGLRLIYFSYDVKMKEKGDIPEGYSVSREKKERFSLILESASTNQTSMYLCASSSRGFNEKLFFGSGTQLSVL.

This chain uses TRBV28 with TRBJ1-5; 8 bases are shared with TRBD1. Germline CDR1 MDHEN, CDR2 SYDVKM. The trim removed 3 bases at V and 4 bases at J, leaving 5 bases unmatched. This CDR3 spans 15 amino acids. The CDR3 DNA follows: TGTGCCAGCAGTTTGGTACAGGGGGGTAATCAGCCCCAGCATTTT. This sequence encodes CASSLVQGGNQPQHF.

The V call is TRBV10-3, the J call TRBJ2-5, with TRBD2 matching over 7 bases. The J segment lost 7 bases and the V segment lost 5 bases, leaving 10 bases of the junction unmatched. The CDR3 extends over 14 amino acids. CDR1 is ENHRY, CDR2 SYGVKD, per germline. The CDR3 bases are TGTGCCATCAGTAACCCCCAGCGGGAAAGGACCCAGTACTTC. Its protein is CAISNPQRERTQYF.